This T cell receptor (beta chain) is from a study of regulatory T cells in long-lasting Graves disease. Study conclusions and caveats: When disease was persistent, TRBV28, TRBJ1-2 and TRBJ2-5 were the favored segments.

This CDR3 comprises 13 residues. V trimming: 7 bases; J trimming: 7 bases; junction bases outside the gene matches: 10. The germline V gene encodes CDR1 SNHLY and CDR2 FYNNEI. Relying on iRepertoire HTBI primers and Arm-PCR of CDR3 regions, the team built TCR beta libraries. TCRdb itself ran the multiplex PCR reads through MiXCR, one entry per CDR3 protein. The sample has hundreds of thousands of distinct CDR3 sequences; roughly 17% are singletons. This clonotype was picked up many times. Its antigen is currently unknown. The time point denotes: newly diagnosed GD, antithyroid drugs for less than 3 months. The TCR library was prepared using RNA isolated from PBMCs. The data also belong to a second study, concerning T cells in Graves' hyperthyroidism and ophthalmopathy. That source notes: Those patients with uncontrolled infection, other autoimmune disease, pregnancy or lactation were excluded. A model using 13 V-J features told ophthalmopathy apart from stable hyperthyroidism.

The receptor was derived from a woman aged 25 to 39 with Graves disease. The chain uses TRBV2 and TRBJ2-7; TRBD2 matches at 7 bases. The sample here was peripheral blood mononuclear cells (PBMCs), taken at new diagnosis, from a patient treated with antithyroid drugs. CDR3 protein: CASTRRREREQYF. DNA for the CDR3: TGTGCCAGCACCCGAAGGCGGGAGAGGGAGCAGTACTTC.